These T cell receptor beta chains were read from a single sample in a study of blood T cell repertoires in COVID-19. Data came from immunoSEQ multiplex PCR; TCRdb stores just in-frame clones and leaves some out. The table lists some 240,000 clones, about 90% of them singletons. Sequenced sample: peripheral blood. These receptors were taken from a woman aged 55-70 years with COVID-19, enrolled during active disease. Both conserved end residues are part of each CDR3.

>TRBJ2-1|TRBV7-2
CASSSTLAGGDNEQFF
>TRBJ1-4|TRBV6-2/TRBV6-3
CASSTTRMREKLFF
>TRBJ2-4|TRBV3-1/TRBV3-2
CASSQAVVVGSIQYF
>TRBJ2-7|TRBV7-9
CASSLGPGQSYEQYF
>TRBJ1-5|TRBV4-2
CASSSTGYSNQPQHF
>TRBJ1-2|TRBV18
CASSRTGNYGYTF
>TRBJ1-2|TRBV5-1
CASSLDINYGYTF
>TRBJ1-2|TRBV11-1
CASSPTGPVNYGYTF
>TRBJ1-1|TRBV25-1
CASSGTGGTEAFF
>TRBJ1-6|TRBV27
CASSHEAPQNSPLHF
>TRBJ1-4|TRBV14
CASSQTGAATNEKLFF
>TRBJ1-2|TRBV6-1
CASSELSYGYTF
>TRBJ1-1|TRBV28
CASSLFNPGQGSGTEAFF
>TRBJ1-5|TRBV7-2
CASSPRKTGSNQPQHF
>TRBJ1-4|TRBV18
CASSPPGTALNEKLFF
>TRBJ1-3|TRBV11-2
CASSLGHSGNTIYF
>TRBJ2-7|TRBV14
CASSQKGASVLTYEQYF
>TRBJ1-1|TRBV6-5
CATEGQPYTEAFF
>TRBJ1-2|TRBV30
CAWSAEGQSYGYTF
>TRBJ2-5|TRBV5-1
CASSLDKKETQYF
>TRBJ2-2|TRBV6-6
CASREPGTGATGELFF
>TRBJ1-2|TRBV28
CASSLPGSGYTF
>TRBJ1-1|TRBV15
CATSALRDTQLNTEAFF
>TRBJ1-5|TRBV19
CASSIPPQHANSNQPQHF
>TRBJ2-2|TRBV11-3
CASSSGGGLAGELFF
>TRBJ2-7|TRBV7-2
CASSLTGGEYEQYF